Shown below are 26 T cell receptor beta chains from a single sample sequenced in a study of blood T cell repertoires in COVID-19. Clones were read by immunoSEQ multiplex PCR, and TCRdb kept only the in-frame ones, dropping some. The table includes over 200,000 clones, less than 90% detected once. Sample: peripheral blood. The receptor set was obtained from a woman over 75 with active or convalescent COVID-19.

V usage is TRBV7-2 and J usage is TRBJ1-2; a weak D match, TRBD1 (5 bases). Germline V gives CDR1 SGHTA, CDR2 FQGNSA. CDR3 length: 13 residues. V lost 1 base, J lost 7 bases, and 10 bases lay in between. In DNA, the CDR3 is TGTGCCAGCAGCTTAGGGTTCGGGGGTGGCTACACCTTC. Translation: CASSLGFGGGYTF.

CDR3 in DNA: TGTGCCAGCTCCTCGCCGTACCTAGCCCCTGGCACAGATACGCAGTATTTT. Its protein product is CASSSPYLAPGTDTQYF. The rearrangement joins TRBV6-9 to TRBJ2-3, with D perhaps TRBD2 (5 bases). The CDR3 spans 17 residues. Germline CDR1 and CDR2: MNHGY and SVAAGI. V was cut by 8 bases and J by 1 base, with 22 bases left in between.

This clone was observed a handful of times. V and J are TRBV6-1 and TRBJ1-2; 7 positions agree with TRBD1. This CDR3 contains 15 residues. Trimming removed 3 bases from V and 2 bases from J; junction bases left unmatched: 6. CDR1 and CDR2 from the germline V gene are MNHNS and SASEGT. CDR3 sequence reads: CASSDGDSENYGYTF. CDR3 DNA sequence: TGTGCCAGCAGTGACGGGGACAGCGAAAACTATGGCTACACCTTC.

The chain carries TRBV21-1 and TRBJ1-5; the table's D call, TRBD1, has no DNA check behind it. TRBV21-1 is assigned pseudogene status. The CDR3 covers 16 residues. The chain's CDR3 is CASSNRPKGSNQPQHF. The CDR3, as DNA: TGTGCCAGCAGCAACCGACCTAAGGGGAGCAATCAGCCCCAGCATTTT.

This chain uses TRBV9 with TRBJ2-1; 11 bases agree with TRBD1. The CDR3 length is 18 residues. The germline V gene has CDR1 SGDLS and CDR2 YYNGEE. V lost 0 bases and J lost 0; bases outside the gene matches: 5. The CDR3 region has the DNA TGTGCCAGCAGCGTAGCGGCCGGGACAGGGGGCTCCTACAATGAGCAGTTCTTC. As protein: CASSVAAGTGGSYNEQFF. Using reference TRBV9 and TRBJ2-1 for the parts outside the CDR3, the full variable domain is DSGVTQTPKHLITATGQRVTLRCSPRSGDLSVYWYQQSLDQGLQFLIQYYNGEERAKGNILERFSAQQFPDLHSELNLSSLELGDSALYFCASSVAAGTGGSYNEQFFGPGTRLTVL.

This clone was recorded a few times. The rearrangement joins TRBV28 to TRBJ2-4; 11 bases align to TRBD1. V shed 6 bases, J shed 6 bases, and the junction held 7 bases outside the gene matches. The germline gives CDR1 MDHEN, CDR2 SYDVKM. This CDR3 spans 15 amino acids. The CDR3 nucleotides read TGTGCCAGCAGCCTTCGGACAGGGGGCGTAAACATTCAGTACTTC. The encoded protein is CASSLRTGGVNIQYF.

The chain joins TRBV27 to TRBJ2-6; D call uncertain. V lost 6 bases, J lost 0 bases, and 3 bases lay in between. This CDR3 spans 13 amino acids. Germline V gene lookup returns CDR1 MNHEY and CDR2 SMNVEV (reference sequence). This CDR3 reads CASSLSGANVLTF. In DNA, the CDR3 is TGTGCCAGCAGCCTCTCTGGGGCCAACGTCCTGACTTTC. The whole variable domain, remainder taken from reference TRBV27 and TRBJ2-6, is EAQVTQNPRYLITVTGKKLTVTCSQNMNHEYMSWYRQDPGLGLRQIYYSMNVEVTDKGDVPEGYKVSRKEKRNFPLILESPSPNQTSLYFCASSLSGANVLTFGAGSRLTVL.

This rearrangement joins TRBV7-3 to TRBJ2-3, with D tentatively TRBD1 (6 bases). CDR3 length: 13 residues. The V and J ends lost 1 base and 4 bases respectively, with 6 bases between them. Germline loops: CDR1 SGHTA, CDR2 FQGTGA. For the CDR3, the DNA is TGTGCCAGCAGCTTAAGGGGGCCAGATACGCAGTATTTT. This gives the protein CASSLRGPDTQYF.

The rearrangement joins TRBV9 to TRBJ1-1, with D possibly matching TRBD1 (5 bases). The length of the CDR3 is 13 residues. V was shortened by 7 bases and J by 0 bases, with 10 bases between the two germline ends. Per germline, CDR1 SGDLS and CDR2 YYNGEE. In nucleotides, the CDR3 is TGTGCCAGCGCCCGACAGTTGAACACTGAAGCTTTCTTT. As protein: CASARQLNTEAFF.

V gene TRBV5-1 combines with J gene TRBJ2-3, with 9 bases fitting TRBD1. Germline V lookup: CDR1 SGHRS, CDR2 YFSETQ. The V and J ends lost 1 base and 1 base, in that order; junction bases with no gene match: 1. The CDR3 loop spans 15 amino acids. The CDR3 sequence: CASSLRTGGTDTQYF. The CDR3 region has the DNA TGCGCCAGCAGCTTGCGGACAGGGGGCACAGATACGCAGTATTTT.

This chain uses TRBV28 with TRBJ2-1; the match to TRBD2 covers 11 bases. Trimming at V came to 6 bases and at J to 0 bases, leaving 16 bases not matched to a gene. The CDR3 runs to 20 residues. The germline V gene has CDR1 MDHEN and CDR2 SYDVKM. CDR3 region: CASSPSSGGDTLSSYNEQFF. CDR3 nucleotide sequence: TGTGCCAGCAGCCCGAGTAGCGGGGGGGACACCTTAAGCTCCTACAATGAGCAGTTCTTC.

The genes are TRBV5-4 and TRBJ1-1; unclear D gene. Per the germline V gene, CDR1 is SGHNT and CDR2 is YYREEE (reference sequence). CDR3 size: 15 residues. The V and J ends lost 2 bases and 0 bases respectively, with 11 bases between them. CDR3: CASSFPPAMNTEAFF. In DNA form, the CDR3 reads TGTGCCAGCAGCTTTCCCCCAGCGATGAACACTGAAGCTTTCTTT. The full variable domain, completed using reference TRBV5-4 and TRBJ1-1, is ETGVTQSPTHLIKTRGQQVTLRCSSQSGHNTVSWYQQALGQGPQFIFQYYREEENGRGNFPPRFSGLQFPNYSSELNVNALELDDSALYLCASSFPPAMNTEAFFGQGTRLTVV.

This clone has a single count. The chain has TRBV15 and TRBJ2-7, with D perhaps TRBD2 (7 bases). Trimming removed 4 bases at V and 2 bases at J, with 12 bases between. This CDR3 spans 14 amino acids. CDR1 LNHNV and CDR2 YYDKDF come from the germline V gene (reference sequence). CDR3 loop: CATSIGGGAYEQYF. CDR3 nucleotides: TGTGCCACCAGCATAGGCGGGGGCGCCTACGAGCAGTACTTC.

The chain is built from TRBV9 and TRBJ2-3; weak D call: TRBD2 (6 bases). V was clipped by 2 bases and J by 3 bases, with 13 bases between them. The V gene's germline CDR1 is SGDLS and CDR2 YYNGEE. The CDR3 runs 15 residues. CDR3 sequence: CASSVLTSGTDTQYF. The CDR3 nucleotides read TGTGCCAGCAGCGTCTTGACTAGTGGTACAGATACGCAGTATTTT.

This sequence joins TRBV3-1 (or the pseudogene TRBV3-2) and TRBJ2-5; 9 bases agree with TRBD1. After removal of 3 bases from V and 1 base from J, the junction contained 6 bases not matched to a gene. The germline V gene encodes CDR1 LGHDT and CDR2 YNNKEL (reference sequence). This CDR3 comprises 16 residues. The CDR3 bases are TGTGCCAGCAGCCAGGTACGGACAGGGGCCCAAGAGACCCAGTACTTC. Residues: CASSQVRTGAQETQYF.

This clone was found once. The chain links TRBV3-1 (or the pseudogene TRBV3-2) to TRBJ2-1, with 9 positions matching TRBD2. The J segment lost 7 bases and the V segment lost 2 bases, leaving 15 bases of the junction unmatched. The CDR3 has 18 amino acids. The germline CDR1 and CDR2 sequences are LGHDT and YNNKEL (reference sequence). The CDR3 spells CASSQSPERGEFQNEQFF. DNA of the CDR3: TGTGCCAGCAGCCAAAGCCCCGAGCGGGGGGAGTTTCAAAATGAGCAGTTCTTC.

The V and J genes are TRBV19 and TRBJ2-5; D may be TRBD2 (5 bases). This CDR3 comprises 13 residues. The germline CDR1 and CDR2 sequences are LNHDA and SQIVND (reference sequence). Between the trimmed V and J ends, which lost 2 bases and 4 bases, there was a span of 8 bases. CDR3: CASSISRGETQYF. In DNA form, the CDR3 reads TGTGCCAGTAGTATATCACGGGGAGAGACCCAGTACTTC.

This clone was picked up a small number of times. CDR3 amino acids: CASSSDAGHEQFF. The CDR3 region has the DNA TGTGCCAGCAGCTCTGATGCGGGCCATGAGCAGTTCTTC. The chain has TRBV5-8 and TRBJ2-1, with D possibly TRBD2 on 5 matching bases. Trimming took off 3 bases at V and 8 bases at J, with 12 bases between the two ends. The CDR3 consists of 13 residues. From germline, CDR1 is SGHTS and CDR2 YDEGEE.

V gene TRBV29-1 combines with J gene TRBJ2-7; 8 nucleotides agree with TRBD1. V dropped 8 bases and J dropped 0; count of bases not matched to a gene: 6. Germline CDR1 SQVTM, CDR2 ANQGSEA. The CDR3 is 13 residues long. The CDR3 region is CSYRTGSSYEQYF. The CDR3 region has the DNA TGCAGCTATAGGACAGGGAGCTCCTACGAGCAGTACTTC.

The gene calls are TRBV18 and TRBJ2-7; D might be TRBD1 (6 bases). V was trimmed by 0 bases and J by 3 bases, leaving 18 bases between them. The CDR3 extends over 17 amino acids. CDR1 and CDR2 from the germline V gene are KGHSH and LQKENI. CDR3 nucleotides: TGTGCCAGCTCACCACCTACAGTACGATCAGGGGACTACGAGCAGTACTTC. Translating it yields CASSPPTVRSGDYEQYF.

This chain connects TRBV7-2 to TRBJ1-4; a weak D match, TRBD1 (6 bases). The germline V gene encodes CDR1 SGHTA and CDR2 FQGNSA. V lost 5 bases to trimming and J lost 8 bases, with 18 bases between them. This CDR3 comprises 15 residues. The CDR3 is CASSLLGGLVEKLFF. In DNA, the CDR3 is TGTGCCAGCAGCCTCCTGGGGGGGCTCGTCGAAAAACTGTTTTTT. The variable domain in full, with the rest retrieved from reference TRBV7-2 and TRBJ1-4, is GAGVSQSPSNKVTEKGKDVELRCDPISGHTALYWYRQSLGQGLEFLIYFQGNSAPDKSGLPSDRFSAERTGGSVSTLTIQRTQQEDSAVYLCASSLLGGLVEKLFFGSGTQLSVL.

The chain has TRBV7-3 and TRBJ1-1; maybe TRBD1 (5 bases). The germline V and J ends were trimmed by 5 bases and 2 bases, with 15 bases remaining between them. This CDR3 comprises 15 residues. Germline CDR1 and CDR2: SGHTA and FQGTGA. The CDR3 loop reads CASSPETGDNTEAFF. DNA of the CDR3: TGTGCCAGCAGCCCGGAAACAGGAGATAACACTGAAGCTTTCTTT. The full variable domain, in which reference TRBV7-3 and TRBJ1-1 provide the parts outside the CDR3, is GAGVSQTPSNKVTEKGKYVELRCDPISGHTALYWYRQSLGQGPEFLIYFQGTGAADDSGLPNDRFFAVRPEGSVSTLKIQRTERGDSAVYLCASSPETGDNTEAFFGQGTRLTVV.

The chain recombines TRBV2 with TRBJ2-4; TRBD2 aligns across 7 bases. Trimming took 4 bases from V and 5 from J; bases not matched to a gene: 5. The CDR3 totals 14 residues. In germline, CDR1 is SNHLY, CDR2 FYNNEI. CDR3 bases: TGTGCCAGCAGTGGGGAGGGTAATCAAAACATTCAGTACTTC. Translated: CASSGEGNQNIQYF.

This rearrangement joins TRBV29-1 to TRBJ2-1, with 8 bases identical to TRBD2. The CDR3 runs to 14 residues. V shed 3 bases and J 8 bases; nucleotides not matched to a gene: 9. Germline values: CDR1 SQVTM, CDR2 ANQGSEA. The CDR3 sequence: CSVEIGSGIYEQFF. The CDR3 DNA reads as TGCAGCGTTGAGATAGGTAGCGGGATCTATGAGCAGTTCTTC.

For this clone: The same CDR3 is also encoded by other DNA sequences in this sample. The CDR3 DNA reads TGTGCCAGCTCACGGGACAGGGGCACTGAAGCTTTCTTT. It specifies CASSRDRGTEAFF. The J gene is TRBJ1-1, the V gene TRBV18; 10 bases map to TRBD1. Germline V gives CDR1 KGHSH, CDR2 LQKENI. The V segment lost 4 bases and the J segment 4 bases; nucleotides outside the gene matches: 0. The CDR3 covers 13 residues.

The V and J genes are TRBV20-1 and TRBJ2-5, with 11 bases lining up with TRBD2. The CDR3 runs 15 residues. Per germline, CDR1 DFQATT and CDR2 SNEGSKA (reference sequence). Unmatched junction bases numbered 7, after V lost 3 bases and J lost 4 bases. The CDR3 here is CSASNLAGGPETQYF. In DNA, the CDR3 is TGCAGTGCTAGTAACCTAGCGGGAGGCCCAGAGACCCAGTACTTC.